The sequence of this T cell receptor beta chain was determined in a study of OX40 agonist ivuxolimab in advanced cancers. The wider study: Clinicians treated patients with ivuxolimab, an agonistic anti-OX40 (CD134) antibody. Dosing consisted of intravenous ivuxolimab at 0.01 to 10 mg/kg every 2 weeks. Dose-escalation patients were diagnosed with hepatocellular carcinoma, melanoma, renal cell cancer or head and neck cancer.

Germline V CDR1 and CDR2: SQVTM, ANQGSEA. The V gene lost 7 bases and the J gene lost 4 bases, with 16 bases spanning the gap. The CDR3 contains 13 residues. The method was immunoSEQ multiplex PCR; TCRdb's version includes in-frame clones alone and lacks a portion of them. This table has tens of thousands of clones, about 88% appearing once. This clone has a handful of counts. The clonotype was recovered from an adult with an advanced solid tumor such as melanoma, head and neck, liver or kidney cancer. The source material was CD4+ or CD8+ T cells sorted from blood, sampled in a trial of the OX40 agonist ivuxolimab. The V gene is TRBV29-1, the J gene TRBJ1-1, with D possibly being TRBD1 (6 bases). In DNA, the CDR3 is TGCAGCGCGGAGGGGGGAAGCCCCACTGAAGCTTTCTTT. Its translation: CSAEGGSPTEAFF.